This entry lists 16 T cell receptor beta chains sequenced from one sample in a study of cytomegalovirus exposure and HLA in healthy donors. PCR employed 60 Vbeta and 13 Jbeta primers. Assay: immunoSEQ multiplex PCR; the TCRdb copy retains only in-frame clones and omits some. The sample carries some 130,000 clones, roughly 77% recorded once. The source material was PBMCs. The receptors shown here come from a male donor in good health and CMV-seronegative.

Here the CDR3 reads CASRGGLAGGGETQYF. In DNA, the CDR3 is TGCGCCAGCAGAGGAGGACTAGCGGGGGGGGGAGAGACCCAGTACTTC. The gene calls are TRBV5-1 and TRBJ2-5, with TRBD2 matching over 15 bases. V was pared by 5 bases and J by 4 bases, with 6 bases of the junction left unmatched. The CDR3 is 16 amino acids. Germline V gene lookup returns CDR1 SGHRS and CDR2 YFSETQ.

V is TRBV6-5 and J is TRBJ2-2; 10 positions agree with TRBD1. The CDR3 spans 16 residues. Losses at the gene ends were 2 bases for V and 1 base for J; bases not matched to a gene: 1. Germline CDR1 and CDR2: MNHEY and SVGAGI. The CDR3 nucleotides are TGTGCCAGCAGTTACGGGGACAGGGGGAACACCGGGGAGCTGTTTTTT. This codes for CASSYGDRGNTGELFF.

The V gene is TRBV30, the J gene TRBJ2-3, with D unclear. The ends were cut back, 2 bases at V and 5 bases at J, with 14 bases in the middle. Germline CDR1 and CDR2: GTSNPN and SVGIG (reference sequence). This CDR3 is 14 amino acids long. The CDR3 nucleotides are TGTGCCTGGAGTTCTTCCCCTCACAGAGATACGCAGTATTTT. Amino acids: CAWSSSPHRDTQYF.

This clone has only one observation. This chain joins TRBV9 and TRBJ2-1; 14 bases are shared with TRBD2. V shed 3 bases, J shed 7 bases, and the junction held 6 bases outside the gene matches. Germline V gene lookup returns CDR1 SGDLS and CDR2 YYNGEE. The CDR3 covers 16 residues. The CDR3: CASSAGTSGGGNEQFF. The CDR3 DNA reads TGTGCCAGCAGCGCCGGGACTAGCGGGGGAGGAAATGAGCAGTTCTTC.

On this clone: Other DNA sequences from this sample encode an identical CDR3 as well. The chain recombines TRBV6-5 with TRBJ1-1, with no clear D. CDR1 and CDR2 from the germline V gene are MNHEY and SVGAGI. Deletions cut 2 bases from V and 1 base from J, with 5 bases between. The CDR3 extends over 13 amino acids. The CDR3 loop reads CASSYGRNTEAFF. The CDR3 region has the DNA TGTGCCAGCAGTTACGGGAGGAACACTGAAGCTTTCTTT.

This rearrangement joins TRBV19 to TRBJ2-7, with 7 bases that match TRBD1. From germline, CDR1 is LNHDA and CDR2 SQIVND (reference sequence). The CDR3 runs 14 residues. Unmatched junction bases numbered 6, after V lost 5 bases and J lost 2 bases. The CDR3 here is CASSPRDRAYEQYF. For the CDR3, the DNA is TGTGCCAGTAGTCCCCGGGACAGAGCCTACGAGCAGTACTTC.

This rearrangement joins TRBV7-9 to TRBJ2-3; 7 positions match TRBD1. Looked up from germline, CDR1 is SEHNR and CDR2 is FQNEAQ (reference sequence). J was trimmed by 3 bases and V by 5 bases; bases with no gene match: 11. The CDR3 runs to 16 residues. The CDR3 sequence: CASSPPLRQGTDTQYF. Here the CDR3 DNA reads TGTGCCAGCAGCCCGCCCCTTAGACAGGGTACAGATACGCAGTATTTT.

This clone was picked up a small number of times. This sequence joins TRBV4-1 and TRBJ1-1; D ambiguous. The CDR3 is 14 amino acids. Trimming cost V 0 bases and J 4 bases, with 9 bases left between them. Per the germline V gene, CDR1 is MGHRA and CDR2 is YSYEKL. CDR3 nucleotide sequence: TGCGCCAGCAGCCAAGATAAACAGAGCACTGAAGCTTTCTTT. Residues: CASSQDKQSTEAFF.

The genes are TRBV2 and TRBJ2-3; D perhaps matches TRBD2 (6 bases). This CDR3 comprises 14 residues. V lost 7 bases, J lost 5 bases, and 16 bases lay in between. Germline V gene sequence: CDR1 SNHLY, CDR2 FYNNEI. The CDR3 spells CASIFRGGKDTQYF. CDR3 nucleotides: TGTGCCAGCATTTTTAGGGGAGGAAAAGATACGCAGTATTTT.

Here the CDR3 DNA reads TGTGCCAGCAGTTACGCGGCAGATACGCAGTATTTT. This sequence encodes CASSYAADTQYF. This chain joins TRBV6-6 and TRBJ2-3; unclear D gene. Trimming removed 2 bases from V and 4 bases from J, with 4 bases in between. The length of the CDR3 is 12 residues. CDR1 is MNHNY, CDR2 SVGAGI, per germline (reference sequence).

This clone was seen only once. V gene TRBV7-9 combines with J gene TRBJ2-7, with D possibly being TRBD2 (5 bases). Trimming took off 3 bases at V and 7 bases at J, with 16 bases between the two ends. CDR1 is SEHNR and CDR2 is FQNEAQ in the germline V gene (reference sequence). The CDR3 is 14 residues long. CDR3 sequence (DNA): TGTGCCAGCAGCTTGGAGGTTGGGGTGGGGGAGCAGTACTTC. Translating it yields CASSLEVGVGEQYF.

The rearrangement uses TRBV7-9 and TRBJ2-1; 7 positions match TRBD1. CDR3 length: 18 residues. Germline V gives CDR1 SEHNR, CDR2 FQNEAQ (reference sequence). Germline trimming cut 0 bases from V and 5 bases from J; bases unmatched to any gene: 13. In nucleotides, the CDR3 is TGTGCCAGCAGCTTAGCGGGCCTGGGTAGGGGGCGCGACAATGAGCAGTTCTTC. As protein: CASSLAGLGRGRDNEQFF.

The chain employs TRBV6-1 and TRBJ1-1, with a possible D match to TRBD1 (6 bases). This CDR3 comprises 14 residues. V shed 3 bases and J shed 2 bases, with 10 bases lying between them. CDR1 and CDR2 from the germline V gene are MNHNS and SASEGT. This chain's CDR3 is CASSDLRGNTEAFF. The CDR3 nucleotides are TGTGCCAGCAGTGACCTCAGGGGTAACACTGAAGCTTTCTTT.

This clone was picked up one time. The V gene is TRBV6-5, the J gene TRBJ1-3; TRBD1 matches 8 bases. CDR1 and CDR2 from the germline V gene are MNHEY and SVGAGI. The junction had 2 bases not matched to a gene; V was cut back by 5 bases and J by 2 bases. The CDR3 spans 14 residues. The CDR3 bases are TGTGCCAGCAGTCCGACAGGGGCTGGAAACACCATATATTTT. This sequence encodes CASSPTGAGNTIYF.

This chain joins TRBV19 and TRBJ2-1; 15 nucleotides agree with TRBD2. The junction had 7 bases not matched to a gene; V was cut back by 3 bases and J by 7 bases. The germline V gene encodes CDR1 LNHDA and CDR2 SQIVND (reference sequence). The CDR3 sequence is 17 residues long. The CDR3 DNA reads as TGTGCCAGTAGTATTGTCTGGACTAGCGGGAGGGGAAATGAGCAGTTCTTC. It translates to CASSIVWTSGRGNEQFF. The whole variable domain, filled in from reference TRBV19 and TRBJ2-1, reads DGGITQSPKYLFRKEGQNVTLSCEQNLNHDAMYWYRQDPGQGLRLIYYSQIVNDFQKGDIAEGYSVSREKKESFPLTVTSAQKNPTAFYLCASSIVWTSGRGNEQFFGPGTRLTVL.

As DNA, the CDR3 is TGTGCCAGCTCACCACGTCAGGCAGATGGCTACACCTTC. As protein: CASSPRQADGYTF. V and J are TRBV18 and TRBJ1-2, with D uncertain. Trimming took off 1 base at V and 6 bases at J, with 9 bases between the two ends. Germline V CDR1 and CDR2: KGHSH, LQKENI. CDR3 length equals 13 residues. Complete variable domain (other parts from reference TRBV18 and TRBJ1-2): NAGVMQNPRHLVRRRGQEARLRCSPMKGHSHVYWYRQLPEEGLKFMVYLQKENIIDESGMPKERFSAEFPKEGPSILRIQQVVRGDSAAYFCASSPRQADGYTFGSGTRLTVV.